These 5 T cell receptor beta chains were sequenced from one sample in a study of shared clonotypes between healthy human individuals. Profiled with immunoSEQ multiplex PCR; TCRdb holds only in-frame clones, not every one. This table holds millions of clones, 85% to 95% found once. Naive CD8 cells comprised CD45RO-negative, CCR7-positively selected cells, excluding terminally differentiated effector memory CD45RA+ cells. Source material: naive CD8+ T cells from PBMCs. The receptor set was obtained from a man younger than 35 in good health. Some clones in this sample may be carry-over from other donors' samples.

V and J are TRBV5-4 and TRBJ2-7; weak D call: TRBD1 (5 bases). The V end was cut by 4 bases, the J end by 3 bases, with 11 bases between. The length of the CDR3 is 13 residues. CDR1 is SGHNT, CDR2 YYREEE, per germline (reference sequence). CDR3 sequence reads: CASSTTEDYEQYF. The CDR3 DNA reads TGTGCCAGCAGCACGACAGAGGACTACGAGCAGTACTTC.

As for this clone: In the same sample, other DNA sequences code for this CDR3. The chain carries TRBV4-1 and TRBJ2-1; D unclear. The CDR3 is 15 amino acids. V lost 0 bases and J lost 2, with 8 bases in between. Per the germline V gene, CDR1 is MGHRA and CDR2 is YSYEKL. In nucleotides, the CDR3 is TGCGCCAGCAGCCAAGATCGAGGCACCTACAATGAGCAGTTCTTC. Translated: CASSQDRGTYNEQFF.

This clone was seen only a few times. This CDR3 is also generated by other DNA sequences in the sample. The chain has TRBV6-5 and TRBJ1-1; no clear D. With 2 bases removed from V and 1 base from J, the gap between germline ends came to 8 bases. From germline, CDR1 is MNHEY and CDR2 SVGAGI. The CDR3 is made up of 14 amino acids. CDR3 region: CASSYGGTNTEAFF. In nucleotides, the CDR3 is TGTGCCAGCAGTTACGGCGGCACGAACACTGAAGCTTTCTTT.

This chain uses TRBV6-1 with TRBJ2-3; D perhaps matches TRBD2 (5 bases). The germline gives CDR1 MNHNS, CDR2 SASEGT. The CDR3 has 16 residues. Deletions cut 0 bases from V and 3 bases from J, with 13 bases between. CDR3 DNA: TGTGCCAGCAGTGAAGCGGCGGGCACGGGGACAGATACGCAGTATTTT. Translation: CASSEAAGTGTDTQYF.

The chain uses TRBV28 and TRBJ1-1; TRBD1 aligns across 7 bases. CDR1 and CDR2 (germline): MDHEN, SYDVKM. V shed 6 bases and J 0 bases; nucleotides not matched to a gene: 7. The CDR3 is 15 amino acids. The CDR3 here is CASSQRQGLNTEAFF. The CDR3 nucleotides are TGTGCCAGCAGCCAACGACAGGGTTTGAACACTGAAGCTTTCTTT. Full variable domain (missing parts from reference TRBV28 and TRBJ1-1): DVKVTQSSRYLVKRTGEKVFLECVQDMDHENMFWYRQDPGLGLRLIYFSYDVKMKEKGDIPEGYSVSREKKERFSLILESASTNQTSMYLCASSQRQGLNTEAFFGQGTRLTVV.